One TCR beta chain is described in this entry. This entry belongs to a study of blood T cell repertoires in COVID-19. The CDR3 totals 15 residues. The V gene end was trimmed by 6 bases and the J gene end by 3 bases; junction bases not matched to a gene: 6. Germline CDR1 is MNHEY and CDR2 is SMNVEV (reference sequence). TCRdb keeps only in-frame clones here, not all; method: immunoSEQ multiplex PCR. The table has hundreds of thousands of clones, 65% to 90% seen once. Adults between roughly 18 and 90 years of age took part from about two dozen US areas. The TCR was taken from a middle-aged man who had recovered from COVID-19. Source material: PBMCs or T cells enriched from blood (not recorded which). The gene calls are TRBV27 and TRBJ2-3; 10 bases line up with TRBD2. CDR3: CASSYWTSGTDTQYF. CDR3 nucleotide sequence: TGTGCCAGCAGCTACTGGACTAGCGGTACAGATACGCAGTATTTT.